A selection of T cell receptor beta chains follows, all from one sample in a study of identical twins. TCRdb re-called the 5' RACE reads with MiXCR, one entry per CDR3 protein. The sample lists about 480,000 distinct CDR3 sequences; 14% were seen once. The sample also formed part of further work on yellow fever vaccine responses in identical twins.

Sequenced: CD4+ T cells sorted from blood. The receptors here all came from a woman aged 18-29 years in good health. The CDR3 runs from the conserved cysteine through the conserved F or W. D genes are given only for firm matches. Clone size is not always given. Where it is, it says once, few, many or a class for expanded clones.

d_call | j_call | clone_size | cdr3_length | v_call | cdr3_nt | cdr3_aa
- | TRBJ2-1 | - | 14 | TRBV29-1 | TGCAGCGTTGGAAATCTCAACCAATACAATGAGCAGTTCTTC | CSVGNLNQYNEQFF
TRBD1 | TRBJ2-4 | - | 19 | TRBV3-1 | TGTGCCAGCAGCCAAGTCGGACAGGGAGTCGATCTAGCCAAAAACATTCAGTACTTC | CASSQVGQGVDLAKNIQYF
TRBD2 | TRBJ2-2 | - | 15 | TRBV5-1 | TGCGCCAGCAGCTCCGGGACTAGCGGTGGCGGGGAGCTGTTTTTT | CASSSGTSGGGELFF
- | TRBJ2-7 | - | 13 | TRBV2 | TGTGCCAGCACCGAGGGGCACACAGGGGAGCAGTACTTC | CASTEGHTGEQYF
- | TRBJ2-2 | few | 15 | TRBV6-2/TRBV6-3 | TGTGCCAGCAGTTACTCCAGCCAGAACACCGGGGAGCTGTTTTTT | CASSYSSQNTGELFF
TRBD2 | TRBJ2-7 | few | 14 | TRBV12-3/TRBV12-4 | TGTGCCAGCAGTTTCAAAGCGGGAGGCTACGAGCAGTACTTC | CASSFKAGGYEQYF
TRBD1 | TRBJ2-7 | - | 15 | TRBV5-1 | TGCGCCAGCAGCCCTACCGGGACAGGTCTCTACGAGCAGTACTTC | CASSPTGTGLYEQYF
- | TRBJ2-1 | few | 16 | TRBV3-1 | TGTGCCAGCAGCGCTGTCCCCAGGGGCACAGACAATGAGCAGTTCTTC | CASSAVPRGTDNEQFF
- | TRBJ2-7 | - | 13 | TRBV3-1 | TGTGCCAGCAGCCAAGGGGTCGGGGTCGAGCAGTACTTC | CASSQGVGVEQYF
- | TRBJ2-5 | - | 13 | TRBV20-1 | TGCAGTGCTGGGAGGACAGTACAAGAGACCCAGTACTTC | CSAGRTVQETQYF
TRBD1 | TRBJ2-7 | few | 15 | TRBV25-1 | TGTGCCAGCAGTGATTGGGGACAGGCCCCCTACGAGCAGTACTTC | CASSDWGQAPYEQYF
TRBD2 | TRBJ2-7 | - | 18 | TRBV11-2 | TGTGCCAGCAGCTTAATGCCCAGCGGGGGGACCCTCTCCTACGAGCAGTACTTC | CASSLMPSGGTLSYEQYF
TRBD2 | TRBJ2-1 | many | 15 | TRBV4-2 | TGTGCCAGCAGCCATTTAGCGGGCGGGAACAATGAGCAGTTCTTC | CASSHLAGGNNEQFF
- | TRBJ2-7 | few | 14 | TRBV20-1 | TGCAGTGCCTATCGGGACTCCCTGGTTTACGAGCAGTACTTC | CSAYRDSLVYEQYF
- | TRBJ1-1 | few | 12 | TRBV10-3 | TGTGCCATCAGTGAACGATGGAGTGAAGCTTTCTTT | CAISERWSEAFF
TRBD2 | TRBJ2-5 | few | 14 | TRBV5-1 | TGCGCCAGCTGGGAGGGCCCTACATTCGGGGCCCAGTACTTC | CASWEGPTFGAQYF
TRBD2 | TRBJ2-7 | - | 13 | TRBV5-1 | TGCGCCAGCATGGCTAGCGGGAGCTACGAGCAGTACTTC | CASMASGSYEQYF
- | TRBJ2-7 | - | 14 | TRBV28 | TGTGCCAGCACGCCCTCGGGAGTGGTCTACGAGCAGTACTTC | CASTPSGVVYEQYF
- | TRBJ2-1 | once | 16 | TRBV19 | TGTGCCAGTAGATCGGACAGTCCTGGCTCCTACAATGAGCAGTTCTTC | CASRSDSPGSYNEQFF
TRBD2 | TRBJ2-5 | many | 12 | TRBV6-2/TRBV6-3 | TGTGCCAGCAGTACCGGGACTACCACTAAGTACTTC | CASSTGTTTKYF
TRBD2 | TRBJ2-3 | few | 19 | TRBV7-6 | TGTGCCAGCCGTCCGGCTAGCGGAGGCGTAGGAGGGCCGAGAGATACGCAGTATTTT | CASRPASGGVGGPRDTQYF
- | TRBJ2-7 | - | 15 | TRBV12-3/TRBV12-4 | TGTGCCAGCAGTTTATTAGCGACGGCCTTCTACGAGCAGTACTTC | CASSLLATAFYEQYF
- | TRBJ1-3 | - | 14 | TRBV6-1 | TGTGCCACGAAGGTGGTGGGGGTTGGAAACACCATATATTTT | CATKVVGVGNTIYF
TRBD1 | TRBJ1-6 | - | 17 | TRBV15 | TGTGCCACCAGCGCCCGACAACAGGGGGGCCCAAATTCACCCCTCCACTTT | CATSARQQGGPNSPLHF
- | TRBJ1-1 | - | 17 | TRBV21-1 | TGTGCCAGCAGCGGACGACAGTATCAACGAATGAACACTGAAGCTTTCTTT | CASSGRQYQRMNTEAFF
- | TRBJ2-5 | few | 13 | TRBV24-1 | TGTGCCACCAGTGAGAGGTCATTGGAGACCCAGTACTTC | CATSERSLETQYF
TRBD2 | TRBJ2-1 | - | 16 | TRBV4-3 | TGCGCCAGCAGCCAAGGAGCGGGAGTACTGGGCAATGAGCAGTTCTTC | CASSQGAGVLGNEQFF
- | TRBJ2-1 | few | 15 | TRBV10-2 | TGCGCCAGCAGTGAGTCTGGCGGAGTGGGAAATGAGCAGTTCTTC | CASSESGGVGNEQFF
- | TRBJ1-2 | few | 13 | TRBV3-1 | TGTGCCAGCAGCCTCCCGGGGGCAGGCGGCTACACCTTC | CASSLPGAGGYTF
TRBD2 | TRBJ2-5 | - | 16 | TRBV6-1 | TGTGCCAGCAGGGCCCGACCGGGACTAGAGGGGGAGACCCAGTACTTC | CASRARPGLEGETQYF
TRBD2 | TRBJ2-1 | few | 17 | TRBV15 | TGTGCCACCAGCAGAGTCGGGTTTGGAGCGGGGGGACGCGAGCAGTTCTTC | CATSRVGFGAGGREQFF
- | TRBJ1-2 | - | 13 | TRBV7-2 | TGTGCCAGCAGCTCATACATTAACTATGGCTACACCTTC | CASSSYINYGYTF
TRBD1 | TRBJ2-3 | many | 15 | TRBV7-3 | TGTGCCAGCAGCCAACCGGGACAGCTCACAGATACGCAGTATTTT | CASSQPGQLTDTQYF
TRBD2 | TRBJ2-2 | - | 18 | TRBV12-5 | TGTGCTAGTGTTTCCCTGGTAGCCCGGGAGGGAGGGACCGGGGAGCTGTTTTTT | CASVSLVAREGGTGELFF
- | TRBJ1-2 | - | 13 | TRBV5-1 | TGCGCCAGCAGCCCCCGGGACAACTATGGCTACACCTTC | CASSPRDNYGYTF
TRBD1 | TRBJ2-6 | few | 18 | TRBV5-6 | TGTGCCAGCAGCCAACAGGGGGCTGAAGTCTCTGGGGCCAACGTCCTGACTTTC | CASSQQGAEVSGANVLTF
- | TRBJ1-1 | few | 15 | TRBV20-1 | TGCAGTGCGCGCCCCGGGGGGTCCATGAACACTGAAGCTTTCTTT | CSARPGGSMNTEAFF
- | TRBJ2-1 | few | 14 | TRBV12-3/TRBV12-4 | TGTGCCAGCAGTTTCCTACGTCCTGACAATGAGCAGTTCTTC | CASSFLRPDNEQFF
- | TRBJ2-7 | - | 12 | TRBV29-1 | TGCAGCGCGTCGGAGGGCCCCTACGAGCAGTACTTC | CSASEGPYEQYF
TRBD1 | TRBJ1-1 | few | 15 | TRBV6-2/TRBV6-3 | TGTGCCAGCAGTCCAAGACAGGGGCGCATGGCTGAAGCTTTCTTT | CASSPRQGRMAEAFF
- | TRBJ1-4 | - | 15 | TRBV4-2 | TGTGCCAGCAGCCAAGGGGCGGGGTTCGACGAAAAACTGTTTTTT | CASSQGAGFDEKLFF
- | TRBJ2-1 | - | 15 | TRBV5-1 | TGCGCCAGCAGCCCTGGGTCGAGTTCCTACAATGAGCAGTTCTTC | CASSPGSSSYNEQFF
- | TRBJ1-6 | few | 15 | TRBV27 | TGTGCCAGCGGGACCTCGGAGACGCGGAATTCACCCCTCCACTTT | CASGTSETRNSPLHF
- | TRBJ2-1 | - | 15 | TRBV24-1 | TGTGCCACCAGTGATTTGAAACAGGGTATCTATGAGCAGTTCTTC | CATSDLKQGIYEQFF
- | TRBJ1-6 | - | 12 | TRBV10-3 | TGTGCCATCAGTGCGACCGGGGAGTCCCTCCACTTT | CAISATGESLHF
- | TRBJ1-4 | few | 15 | TRBV12-3/TRBV12-4 | TGTGCCAGCAGTTTAGTATCCCAGGGGAACGAAAAACTGTTTTTT | CASSLVSQGNEKLFF
TRBD1 | TRBJ2-3 | - | 14 | TRBV5-1 | TGCGCCAGCGGAGTGACAGGGTCCACAGATACGCAGTATTTT | CASGVTGSTDTQYF
TRBD2 | TRBJ2-1 | few | 15 | TRBV6-2/TRBV6-3 | TGTGCCAGCAGGAAACTAGCGGGAGAAAAGAATGAGCAGTTCTTC | CASRKLAGEKNEQFF
TRBD1 | TRBJ2-1 | - | 17 | TRBV11-2 | TGTGCCAGCAGCTTAGGACGGGGAACAGGGGCGAGGAATGAGCAGTTCTTC | CASSLGRGTGARNEQFF
- | TRBJ2-2 | - | 16 | TRBV7-2 | TGTGCCAGCAGCGGCAGATCGGGACTGAACACCGGGGAGCTGTTTTTT | CASSGRSGLNTGELFF
TRBD2 | TRBJ2-7 | many | 14 | TRBV12-3/TRBV12-4 | TGTGCCAGCAGTCTGGGACTAGGGGCCTACGAGCAGTACTTC | CASSLGLGAYEQYF
TRBD1 | TRBJ2-7 | - | 15 | TRBV5-1 | TGCGCCAGCAGCCCTTACCGGGACAGTTCCCCCGAGCAGTACTTC | CASSPYRDSSPEQYF
TRBD2 | TRBJ2-3 | - | 16 | TRBV7-2 | TGTGCCAGCAGCCCCAGGACTAGCGGATTCACAGATACGCAGTATTTT | CASSPRTSGFTDTQYF